This T cell receptor beta chain was identified in a study of cytomegalovirus exposure and HLA in healthy donors. Overall study findings and caveats: Later on, analysis showed that most CMV-associated TCR beta chains appeared to be HLA-restricted. According to an earlier analysis, most TCR beta V segments yielded productive rearrangements about 90% or about 30% of the time.

This PCR relied on a set of 60 Vbeta primers and 13 Jbeta primers. TCRdb's table, derived via immunoSEQ multiplex PCR, lists solely in-frame clones and lacks some. The sample holds 150,000 to 200,000 clones; approximately 88% are singletons and the top ten take about 0.85%. V shed 5 bases, J shed 3 bases, and the junction held 6 bases outside the gene matches. Germline V CDR1 and CDR2: SGHVS, FNYEAQ. The CDR3 has 15 amino acids. The study sampled nominally healthy donors, though unrecorded immune exposures were likely. This clone was seen many times. Its antigen is as yet unknown. The sequencing sample was made of PBMCs. The clonotype comes from a woman in her thirties in good health and CMV-seronegative. The chain employs TRBV7-6 and TRBJ2-2, with 7 bases matching TRBD1. The CDR3 sequence is CASSLVQGDTGELFF. In nucleotides, the CDR3 is TGTGCCAGCAGCCTGGTGCAGGGGGACACCGGGGAGCTGTTTTTT. The full variable domain, in which reference TRBV7-6 and TRBJ2-2 provide the parts outside the CDR3, is GAGVSQSPRYKVTKRGQDVALRCDPISGHVSLYWYRQALGQGPEFLTYFNYEAQQDKSGLPNDRFSAERPEGSISTLTIQRTEQRDSAMYRCASSLVQGDTGELFFGEGSRLTVL.